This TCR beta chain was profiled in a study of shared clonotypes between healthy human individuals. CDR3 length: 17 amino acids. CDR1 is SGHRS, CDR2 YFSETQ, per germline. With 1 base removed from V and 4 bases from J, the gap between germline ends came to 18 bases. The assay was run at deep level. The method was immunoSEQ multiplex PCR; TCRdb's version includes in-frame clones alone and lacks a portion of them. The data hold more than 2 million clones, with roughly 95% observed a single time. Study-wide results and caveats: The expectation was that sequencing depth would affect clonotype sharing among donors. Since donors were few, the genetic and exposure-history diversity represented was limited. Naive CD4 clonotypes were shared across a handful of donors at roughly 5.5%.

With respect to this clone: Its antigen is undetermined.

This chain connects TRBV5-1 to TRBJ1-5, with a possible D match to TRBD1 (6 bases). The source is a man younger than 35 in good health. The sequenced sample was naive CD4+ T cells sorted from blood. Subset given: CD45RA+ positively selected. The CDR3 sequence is CASSLSPLAGENQPQHF. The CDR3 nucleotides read TGCGCCAGCAGCTTGAGTCCCTTGGCAGGGGAGAATCAGCCCCAGCATTTT.